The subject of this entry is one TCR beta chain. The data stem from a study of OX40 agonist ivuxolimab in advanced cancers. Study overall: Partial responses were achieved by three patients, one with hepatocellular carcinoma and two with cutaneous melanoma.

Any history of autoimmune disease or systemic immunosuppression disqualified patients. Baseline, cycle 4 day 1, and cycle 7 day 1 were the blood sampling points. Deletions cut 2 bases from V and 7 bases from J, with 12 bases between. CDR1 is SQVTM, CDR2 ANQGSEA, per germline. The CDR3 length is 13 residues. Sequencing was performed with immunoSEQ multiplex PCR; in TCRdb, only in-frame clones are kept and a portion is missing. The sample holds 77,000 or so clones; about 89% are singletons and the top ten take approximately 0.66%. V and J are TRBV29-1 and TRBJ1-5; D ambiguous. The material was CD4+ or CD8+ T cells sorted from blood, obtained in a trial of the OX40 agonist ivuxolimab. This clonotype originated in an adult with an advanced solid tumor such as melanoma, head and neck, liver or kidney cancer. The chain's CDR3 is CSVEIRVGQPQHF. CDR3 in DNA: TGCAGCGTTGAAATAAGGGTCGGGCAGCCCCAGCATTTT.